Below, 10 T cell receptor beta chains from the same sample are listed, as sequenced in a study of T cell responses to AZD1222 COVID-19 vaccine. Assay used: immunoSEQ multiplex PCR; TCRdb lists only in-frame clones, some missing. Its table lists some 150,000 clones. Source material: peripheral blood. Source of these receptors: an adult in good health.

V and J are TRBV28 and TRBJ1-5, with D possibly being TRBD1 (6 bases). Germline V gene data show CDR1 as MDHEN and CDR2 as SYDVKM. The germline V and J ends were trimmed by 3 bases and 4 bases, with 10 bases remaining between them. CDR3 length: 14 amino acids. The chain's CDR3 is CASSFDRQNQPQHF. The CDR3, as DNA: TGTGCCAGCAGTTTTGACAGGCAGAATCAGCCCCAGCATTTT. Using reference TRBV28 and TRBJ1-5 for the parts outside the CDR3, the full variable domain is DVKVTQSSRYLVKRTGEKVFLECVQDMDHENMFWYRQDPGLGLRLIYFSYDVKMKEKGDIPEGYSVSREKKERFSLILESASTNQTSMYLCASSFDRQNQPQHFGDGTRLSIL.

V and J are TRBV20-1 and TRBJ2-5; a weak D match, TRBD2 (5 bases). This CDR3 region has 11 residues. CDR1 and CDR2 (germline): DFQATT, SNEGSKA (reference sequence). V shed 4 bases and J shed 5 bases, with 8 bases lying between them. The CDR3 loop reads CSAISVETQYF. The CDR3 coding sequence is TGCAGTGCTATTAGCGTGGAGACCCAGTACTTC.

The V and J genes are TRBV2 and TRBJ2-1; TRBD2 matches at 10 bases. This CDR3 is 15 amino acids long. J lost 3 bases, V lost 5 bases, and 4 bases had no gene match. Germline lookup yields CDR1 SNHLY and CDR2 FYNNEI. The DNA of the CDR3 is TGTGCCAGCAGTAGGACTAGCGGTGACTACAATGAGCAGTTCTTC. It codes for CASSRTSGDYNEQFF.

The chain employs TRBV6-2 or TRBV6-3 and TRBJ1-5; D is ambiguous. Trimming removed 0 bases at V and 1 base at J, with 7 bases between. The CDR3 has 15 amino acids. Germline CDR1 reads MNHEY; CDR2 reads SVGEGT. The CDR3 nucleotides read TGTGCCAGCAGTTACTCGCGTTTGAGCAATCAGCCCCAGCATTTT. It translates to CASSYSRLSNQPQHF.

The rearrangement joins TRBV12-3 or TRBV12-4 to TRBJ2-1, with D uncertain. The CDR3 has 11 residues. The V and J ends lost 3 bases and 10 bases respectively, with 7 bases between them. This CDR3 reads CASSFGAEQFF. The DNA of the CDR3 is TGTGCCAGCAGTTTCGGAGCCGAGCAGTTCTTC.

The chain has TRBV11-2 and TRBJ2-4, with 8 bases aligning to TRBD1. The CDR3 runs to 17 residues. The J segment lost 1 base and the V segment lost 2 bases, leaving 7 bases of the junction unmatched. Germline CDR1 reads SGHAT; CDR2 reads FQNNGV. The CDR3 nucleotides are TGTGCCAGCAGCTTAATCTCAGGGGGCATCGCCAAAAACATTCAGTACTTC. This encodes CASSLISGGIAKNIQYF. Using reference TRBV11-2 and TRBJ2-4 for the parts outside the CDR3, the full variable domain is EAGVAQSPRYKIIEKRQSVAFWCNPISGHATLYWYQQILGQGPKLLIQFQNNGVVDDSQLPKDRFSAERLKGVDSTLKIQPAKLEDSAVYLCASSLISGGIAKNIQYFGAGTRLSVL.

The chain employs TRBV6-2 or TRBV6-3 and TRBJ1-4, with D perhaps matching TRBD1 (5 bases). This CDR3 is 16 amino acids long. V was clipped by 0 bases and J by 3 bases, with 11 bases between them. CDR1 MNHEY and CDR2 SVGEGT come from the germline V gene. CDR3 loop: CASSYSVGASNEKLFF. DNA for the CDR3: TGTGCCAGCAGTTACTCCGTAGGGGCGTCTAATGAAAAACTGTTTTTT.

In DNA form, the CDR3 reads TGTGCCAGCAGCTTGCGTCGCATCTATGGCTACACCTTC. Translation: CASSLRRIYGYTF. The V gene is TRBV5-8, the J gene TRBJ1-2; D remains ambiguous. CDR1 and CDR2 (germline): SGHTS, YDEGEE. The CDR3 totals 13 residues. Trimming pared 1 base from V and 4 bases from J, leaving 8 bases between.

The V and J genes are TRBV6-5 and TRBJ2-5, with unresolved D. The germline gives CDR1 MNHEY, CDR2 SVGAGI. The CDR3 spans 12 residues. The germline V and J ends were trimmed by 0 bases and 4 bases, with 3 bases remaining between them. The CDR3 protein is CASSYSRETQYF. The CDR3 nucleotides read TGTGCCAGCAGTTACTCGAGAGAGACCCAGTACTTC.

The CDR3 is CTSSQDLLTREIWETQYF. CDR3 coding DNA: TGCACCAGCAGCCAAGATCTGCTTACCAGGGAGATTTGGGAGACCCAGTACTTC. The V and J genes are TRBV1 and TRBJ2-5. TRBV1 is recorded as a pseudogene. The CDR3 has 18 amino acids.